This T cell receptor beta chain was found in a study of blood T cell repertoires in COVID-19. Turning to the study itself: Sites in the United States, Italy and Spain provided acute and convalescent COVID-19 samples. The analysed material was cDNA or gDNA that came from T cells, B-cell-depleted T cells, or PBMCs.

The V and J ends lost 2 bases and 2 bases, in that order; junction bases with no gene match: 6. The CDR3 consists of 15 residues. Germline V CDR1 and CDR2: MNHEY, SMNVEV (reference sequence). As handled by the study authors: Quantification of nucleated cells was approximated via reference gene primer amplification. Sequencing was performed with immunoSEQ multiplex PCR; in TCRdb, only in-frame clones are kept and a portion is missing. Clone size and the V and J calls come from that table; the DNA yielded D and trimming. Among over 300,000 clones, roughly 90% were seen once, and the ten largest hold 5% to 7%.

Sequenced sample: peripheral blood. The V gene is TRBV27, the J gene TRBJ2-7; 7 nucleotides agree with TRBD1. This TCR was recovered from a man younger than 35 who had recovered from COVID-19. The CDR3 region is CASSLTQGVAYEQYF. CDR3 sequence (DNA): TGTGCCAGCAGTTTAACGCAGGGGGTAGCCTACGAGCAGTACTTC.